The rows below give T cell receptor beta chains drawn from one sample of a study of T cells in localized non-small cell lung cancer. The method was immunoSEQ multiplex PCR; TCRdb's version includes in-frame clones alone and lacks a portion of them. The table has around 90,000 clones, 80% seen once. Material: PBMCs, obtained before any cancer treatment. All receptors derive from a man aged 40-75 years with stage II squamous cell lung carcinoma. The CDR3 runs from the conserved cysteine through the conserved F or W. D genes are given only for firm matches. Some rows have no size entry. The others give once, few or many, or a class for an expanded clone.

abundance: once; j_gene: TRBJ1-2; len: 13; d_gene: .; v_gene: TRBV7-8; CDR3nt: TGTGCCAGCAGCGCCGGGGGGTCCTATGGCTACACCTTC; CDR3aa: CASSAGGSYGYTF
abundance: .; j_gene: TRBJ1-5; len: 14; d_gene: .; v_gene: TRBV6-6; CDR3nt: TGTGCCAGCAGGGAGGGGGGGTTCGGTCAGCCCCAGCATTTT; CDR3aa: CASREGGFGQPQHF
abundance: .; j_gene: TRBJ2-3; len: 16; d_gene: TRBD2; v_gene: TRBV4-2; CDR3nt: TGTGCCAGCAGCCCTCTGACTAGCGGGGGTGCAGATACGCAGTATTTT; CDR3aa: CASSPLTSGGADTQYF
abundance: .; j_gene: TRBJ2-7; len: 12; d_gene: .; v_gene: TRBV6-6; CDR3nt: TGTGCCAGCAGTTCGTTAATCGGCGAGCAGTACTTC; CDR3aa: CASSSLIGEQYF
abundance: .; j_gene: TRBJ2-1; len: 16; d_gene: .; v_gene: TRBV6-4; CDR3nt: TGTGCCAGCAGTGATCGGTGGGGGGAAAGGTACAATGAGCAGTTCTTC; CDR3aa: CASSDRWGERYNEQFF
abundance: .; j_gene: TRBJ1-6; len: 17; d_gene: .; v_gene: TRBV18; CDR3nt: TGTGCCAGCTCGCAAAGAAGTTACGGGACGGTAAATTCACCCCTCCACTTT; CDR3aa: CASSQRSYGTVNSPLHF
abundance: .; j_gene: TRBJ2-5; len: 14; d_gene: TRBD2; v_gene: TRBV7-8; CDR3nt: TGTGCCAGCAGCCTGGGGAGGGCACCAGAGACCCAGTACTTC; CDR3aa: CASSLGRAPETQYF
abundance: .; j_gene: TRBJ2-7; len: 14; d_gene: TRBD2; v_gene: TRBV28; CDR3nt: TGTGCCAGCAACCTTGGACTAGCGGGGAACGAGCAGTACTTC; CDR3aa: CASNLGLAGNEQYF
abundance: .; j_gene: TRBJ1-5; len: 15; d_gene: TRBD1; v_gene: TRBV6-5; CDR3nt: TGTGCCAGCAGTCCGGGACAGGGTTTCAGTCAGCCCCAGCATTTT; CDR3aa: CASSPGQGFSQPQHF
abundance: .; j_gene: TRBJ1-5; len: 15; d_gene: TRBD1; v_gene: TRBV6-5; CDR3nt: TGTGCCAGCAGGCTCGACAGGGGAGGCAATCAGCCCCAGCATTTT; CDR3aa: CASRLDRGGNQPQHF
abundance: .; j_gene: TRBJ1-3; len: 15; d_gene: .; v_gene: TRBV11-2; CDR3nt: TGTGCCAGCAGCTTAGGGGGGAGCTCTGGAAACACCATATATTTT; CDR3aa: CASSLGGSSGNTIYF
abundance: .; j_gene: TRBJ1-4; len: 17; d_gene: .; v_gene: TRBV18; CDR3nt: TGTGCCAGCTCACCACCAGAGACCCGGGCAACTAATGAAAAACTGTTTTTT; CDR3aa: CASSPPETRATNEKLFF
abundance: once; j_gene: TRBJ2-7; len: 12; d_gene: TRBD1; v_gene: TRBV10-3; CDR3nt: TGTGCCATCAGTGACAGGGGGAACGAGCAGTACTTC; CDR3aa: CAISDRGNEQYF
abundance: .; j_gene: TRBJ1-6; len: 15; d_gene: TRBD1; v_gene: TRBV5-5; CDR3nt: TGTGCCAGCAGCTCGGACAGGGTGCGGAATTCACCCCTCCACTTT; CDR3aa: CASSSDRVRNSPLHF
abundance: .; j_gene: TRBJ1-5; len: 15; d_gene: .; v_gene: TRBV25-1; CDR3nt: TGTGCCAGCAGCCCGACCGGGATAAGCAATCAGCCCCAGCATTTT; CDR3aa: CASSPTGISNQPQHF
abundance: .; j_gene: TRBJ2-1; len: 16; d_gene: .; v_gene: TRBV27; CDR3nt: TGTGCCAGCAGTCCTACAACCGTAAGCTCCTACAATGAGCAGTTCTTC; CDR3aa: CASSPTTVSSYNEQFF
abundance: few; j_gene: TRBJ2-1; len: 16; d_gene: TRBD2; v_gene: TRBV27; CDR3nt: TGTGCCAGCAGCGGAGGGACTAGCGGATACTACAATGAGCAGTTCTTC; CDR3aa: CASSGGTSGYYNEQFF
abundance: .; j_gene: TRBJ1-3; len: 16; d_gene: .; v_gene: TRBV5-4; CDR3nt: TGTGCCAGCAGCTTGGCCTCCGGGACACGTGGAAACACCATATATTTT; CDR3aa: CASSLASGTRGNTIYF
abundance: .; j_gene: TRBJ2-5; len: 14; d_gene: .; v_gene: TRBV6-5; CDR3nt: TGTGCCAGCAGACTCACCGGGGGGCGGGAGACCCAGTACTTC; CDR3aa: CASRLTGGRETQYF
abundance: .; j_gene: TRBJ2-7; len: 14; d_gene: TRBD1; v_gene: TRBV18; CDR3nt: TGTGCCAGCTCACAAGGATCACAGGGGCTCGAGCAGTACTTC; CDR3aa: CASSQGSQGLEQYF
abundance: .; j_gene: TRBJ2-5; len: 16; d_gene: TRBD1; v_gene: TRBV30; CDR3nt: TGTGCCTGGGACCGGGACAGGGGGCGCCGAAAAGAGACCCAGTACTTC; CDR3aa: CAWDRDRGRRKETQYF
abundance: .; j_gene: TRBJ2-2; len: 15; d_gene: .; v_gene: TRBV5-1; CDR3nt: TGCGCCAGCAGCTTGGTGGCTAGGAACACCGGGGAGCTGTTTTTT; CDR3aa: CASSLVARNTGELFF
abundance: .; j_gene: TRBJ1-5; len: 13; d_gene: .; v_gene: TRBV18; CDR3nt: TGTGCCAGCCAAGCGTCGAGGGATCAGCCCCAGCATTTT; CDR3aa: CASQASRDQPQHF
abundance: .; j_gene: TRBJ1-3; len: 14; d_gene: .; v_gene: TRBV2; CDR3nt: TGTGCCAGCAGTTTAGAGTACTCTGGAAACACCATATATTTT; CDR3aa: CASSLEYSGNTIYF
abundance: few; j_gene: TRBJ2-7; len: 14; d_gene: .; v_gene: TRBV28; CDR3nt: TGTGCCAGCAGGACCCCGGGACGGTTCTACGAGCAGTACTTC; CDR3aa: CASRTPGRFYEQYF
abundance: .; j_gene: TRBJ1-2; len: 14; d_gene: .; v_gene: TRBV5-1; CDR3nt: TGCGCCAGCAGCTTGGAGGGCCGTGGAGACGGCTACACCTTC; CDR3aa: CASSLEGRGDGYTF
abundance: .; j_gene: TRBJ2-3; len: 14; d_gene: .; v_gene: TRBV5-1; CDR3nt: TGCGCCAGCAGCTACGACGGGAGCACAGATACGCAGTATTTT; CDR3aa: CASSYDGSTDTQYF
abundance: .; j_gene: TRBJ1-2; len: 15; d_gene: .; v_gene: TRBV7-2; CDR3nt: TGTGCCAGCAGCTTAGAAGGAAACACCCTCTATGGCTACACCTTC; CDR3aa: CASSLEGNTLYGYTF
abundance: once; j_gene: TRBJ2-7; len: 13; d_gene: TRBD1; v_gene: TRBV5-4; CDR3nt: TGTGCCAGCAGCTTGACAGGGGGAAACGAGCAGTACTTC; CDR3aa: CASSLTGGNEQYF